Below, 5 T cell receptor beta chains from the same sample are listed, as sequenced in a study of blood T cell repertoires in COVID-19 (dated by TCRdb to about 2020). The library relied on the immunoSEQ multiplex PCR assay. Held by TCRdb, this immuneACCESS table contains in-frame sequences only and omits some clones. Under half of the omission traces to an unresolved V gene where checked; the cause of the rest is unknown. In this sample the table shows about 120,000 clones, 85% to 90% of which occur a single time. The biggest ten clones account for 5% to 7.5% of the sample. Sequencing was done on a sample of peripheral blood. These receptors all come from a man older than 75 with active or convalescent COVID-19.

This clone was counted once. The rearrangement links TRBV7-9 to TRBJ2-7; maybe TRBD2 (6 bases). The CDR3 is 15 residues long. The V gene lost 0 bases and the J gene lost 7 bases, with 16 bases spanning the gap. Germline values: CDR1 SEHNR, CDR2 FQNEAQ (reference sequence). CDR3 bases: TGTGCCAGCAGCTTAGCCACCGGGGGATTGGGGGAGCAGTACTTC. Amino acid sequence: CASSLATGGLGEQYF.

The chain is built from TRBV29-1 and TRBJ2-5, with 8 positions matching TRBD2. Germline values: CDR1 SQVTM, CDR2 ANQGSEA. Germline trimming cut 4 bases from V and 4 bases from J; bases unmatched to any gene: 5. CDR3 size: 13 residues. CDR3 in amino acids: CSVGRGGRETQYF. The CDR3 DNA is TGCAGCGTTGGACGGGGGGGGCGAGAGACCCAGTACTTC. Full variable domain (rest looked up from reference TRBV29-1 and TRBJ2-5): SAVISQKPSRDICQRGTSLTIQCQVDSQVTMMFWYRQQPGQSLTLIATANQGSEATYESGFVIDKFPISRPNLTFSTLTVSNMSPEDSSIYLCSVGRGGRETQYFGPGTRLLVL.

This chain links TRBV3-1 (or the pseudogene TRBV3-2) with TRBJ2-7, with 10 bases fitting TRBD1. The CDR3 is 17 amino acids. Germline CDR1 LGHDT, CDR2 YNNKEL (reference sequence). The J segment lost 0 bases and the V segment lost 0 bases, leaving 5 bases of the junction unmatched. CDR3 DNA: TGTGCCAGCAGCCAAGATATAAGGGACAGGGGCTCCTACGAGCAGTACTTC. Protein product: CASSQDIRDRGSYEQYF.

This chain uses TRBV29-1 with TRBJ1-2; 11 bases match TRBD1. Trimming cost V 6 bases and J 8 bases; bases outside gene matches: 8. The CDR3 sequence is 13 residues long. Germline V gene sequence: CDR1 SQVTM, CDR2 ANQGSEA. The CDR3 protein is CSVDGQGAYGYTF. The DNA of the CDR3 is TGCAGCGTGGATGGACAGGGGGCGTACGGCTACACCTTC. Supplemented by reference TRBV29-1 and TRBJ1-2, the full variable domain reads SAVISQKPSRDICQRGTSLTIQCQVDSQVTMMFWYRQQPGQSLTLIATANQGSEATYESGFVIDKFPISRPNLTFSTLTVSNMSPEDSSIYLCSVDGQGAYGYTFGSGTRLTVV.

The CDR3 nucleotides read TGTGCCAGCAGCCTCGGGGGACCCACTGAAGCTTTCTTT. It is translated as CASSLGGPTEAFF. The V and J genes are TRBV13 and TRBJ1-1; D is perhaps TRBD1 (5 bases). CDR3 length equals 13 residues. Germline loops: CDR1 PRHDT, CDR2 FYEKMQ (reference sequence). V was trimmed by 5 bases and J by 4 bases, leaving 11 bases between them.